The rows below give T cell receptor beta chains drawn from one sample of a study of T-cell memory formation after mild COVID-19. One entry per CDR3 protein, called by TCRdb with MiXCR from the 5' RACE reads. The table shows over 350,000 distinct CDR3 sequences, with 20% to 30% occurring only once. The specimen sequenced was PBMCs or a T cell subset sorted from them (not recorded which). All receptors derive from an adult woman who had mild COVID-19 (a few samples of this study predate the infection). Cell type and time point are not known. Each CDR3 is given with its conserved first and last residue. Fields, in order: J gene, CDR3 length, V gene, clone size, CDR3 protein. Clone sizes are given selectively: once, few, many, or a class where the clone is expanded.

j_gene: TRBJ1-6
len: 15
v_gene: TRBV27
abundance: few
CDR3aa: CASSLIRGLNSPLHF

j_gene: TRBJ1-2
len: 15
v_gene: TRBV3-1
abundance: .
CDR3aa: CASSQDRQGASGYTF

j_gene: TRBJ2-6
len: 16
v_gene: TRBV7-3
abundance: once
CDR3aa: CASSLTRSSGANVLTF

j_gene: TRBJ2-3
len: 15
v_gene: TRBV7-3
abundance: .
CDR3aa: CASSSASAPTDTQYF

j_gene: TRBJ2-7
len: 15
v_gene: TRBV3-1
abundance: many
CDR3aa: CASSQAPTSSYEQYF

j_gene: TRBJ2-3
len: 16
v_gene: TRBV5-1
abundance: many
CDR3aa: CASSVGLAGPTDTQYF

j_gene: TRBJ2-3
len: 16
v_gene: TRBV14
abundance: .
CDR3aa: CASSGGTLDRRDTQYF

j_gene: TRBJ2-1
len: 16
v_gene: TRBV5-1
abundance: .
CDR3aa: CASSYSAGGTYNEQFF

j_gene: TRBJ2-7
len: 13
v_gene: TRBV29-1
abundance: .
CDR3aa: CSVVAGTVGEQYF

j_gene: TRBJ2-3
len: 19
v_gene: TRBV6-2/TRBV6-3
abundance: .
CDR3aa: CASSYRLYRSGRRTDTQYF

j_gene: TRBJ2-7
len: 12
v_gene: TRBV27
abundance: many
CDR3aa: CASGTGPYEQYF

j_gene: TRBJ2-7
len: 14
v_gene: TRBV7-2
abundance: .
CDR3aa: CASSTGSASYEQYF

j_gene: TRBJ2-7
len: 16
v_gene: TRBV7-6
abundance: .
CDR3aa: CASSRGAGVGTYEQYF

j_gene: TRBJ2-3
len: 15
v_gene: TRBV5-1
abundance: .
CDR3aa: CASSFSGSATDTQYF

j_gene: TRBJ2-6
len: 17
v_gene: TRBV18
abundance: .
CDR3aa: CASSPLTGSSGANVLTF

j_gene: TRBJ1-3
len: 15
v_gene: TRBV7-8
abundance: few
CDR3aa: CASSPRPGTGNTIYF

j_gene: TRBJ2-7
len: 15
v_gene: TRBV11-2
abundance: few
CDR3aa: CASSRPTSGGYEQYF

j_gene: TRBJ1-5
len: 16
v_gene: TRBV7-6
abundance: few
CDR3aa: CASSLGGGQGVQPQHF

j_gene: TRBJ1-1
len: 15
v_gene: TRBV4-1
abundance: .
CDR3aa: CASSQSGTPNTEAFF

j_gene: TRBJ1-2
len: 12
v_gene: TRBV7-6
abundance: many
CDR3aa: CASSSWGYGYTF

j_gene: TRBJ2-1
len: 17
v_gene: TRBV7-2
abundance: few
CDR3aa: CASSLVGRGLAGDEQFF

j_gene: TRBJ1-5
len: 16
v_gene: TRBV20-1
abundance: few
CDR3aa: CSARQGTRGINQPQHF

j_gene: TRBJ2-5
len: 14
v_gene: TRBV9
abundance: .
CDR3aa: CASSVGNRAETQYF

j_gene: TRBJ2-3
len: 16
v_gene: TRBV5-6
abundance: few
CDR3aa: CASTHHPGVITDTQYF

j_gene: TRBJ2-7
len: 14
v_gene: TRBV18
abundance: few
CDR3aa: CASSERVYSYEQYF

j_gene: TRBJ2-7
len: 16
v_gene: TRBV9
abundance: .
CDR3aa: CASSVDPGQGSYEQYF

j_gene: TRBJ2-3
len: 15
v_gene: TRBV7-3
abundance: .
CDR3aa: CASGTSGGQGDTQYF

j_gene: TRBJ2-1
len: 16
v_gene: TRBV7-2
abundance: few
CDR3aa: CASSVEGPSGYNEQFF

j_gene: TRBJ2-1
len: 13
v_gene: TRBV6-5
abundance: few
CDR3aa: CASNQGTYNEQFF

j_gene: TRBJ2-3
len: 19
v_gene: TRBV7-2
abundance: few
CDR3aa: CASSPREVIVGTSTDTQYF

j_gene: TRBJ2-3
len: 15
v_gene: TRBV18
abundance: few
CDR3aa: CASSPSTSGSGTQYF

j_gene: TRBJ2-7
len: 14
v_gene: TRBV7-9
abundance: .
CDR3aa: CASSQTGGHYEQYF

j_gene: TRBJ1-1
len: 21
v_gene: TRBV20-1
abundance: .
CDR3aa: CSARGYPLSNQGGVVDTEAFF

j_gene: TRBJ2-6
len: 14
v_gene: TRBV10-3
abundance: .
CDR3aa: CAISESPGANVLTF

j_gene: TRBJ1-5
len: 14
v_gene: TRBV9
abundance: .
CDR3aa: CASSVGISNQPQHF

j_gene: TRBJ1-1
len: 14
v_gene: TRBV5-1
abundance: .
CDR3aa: CASSWNPGGGEAFF